These T cell receptor beta chains were read from a single sample in a study of shared clonotypes between healthy human individuals. Some clones are missing from TCRdb's copy, which holds only in-frame ones; the method was immunoSEQ multiplex PCR. This sample yields 800,000 to 950,000 clones, of which approximately 97% are seen a single time; around 0.21% belongs to the top ten. The sequenced sample consisted of naive CD8+ T cells sorted from blood. These receptors came from a man in his thirties or forties in good health. Each CDR3 is given with its conserved first and last residue. Fields, in order: CDR3 protein, CDR3 DNA, clone size, D gene, V gene, J gene. D genes are given only for firm matches. Not every row has a clone size; where given, it reads once, few, many or a size class.

CASSYSLGTEAFF	TGTGCCAGCAGTTACTCGCTAGGTACTGAAGCTTTCTTT	.	.	TRBV6-5	TRBJ1-1
CASSGTGPNEQFF	TGTGCCAGCAGCGGGACAGGGCCCAATGAGCAGTTCTTC	.	TRBD1	TRBV5-6	TRBJ2-1
CASSRTGGTYEQYF	TGCGCCAGCAGCCGGACAGGGGGAACCTACGAGCAGTACTTC	.	TRBD1	TRBV5-1	TRBJ2-7
CASSPAELGVGKDTQYF	TGTGCCAGCAGCCCAGCTGAGCTCGGGGTGGGGAAAGATACGCAGTATTTT	.	.	TRBV9	TRBJ2-3
CSVEGEGNRRRSIQYF	TGCAGCGTTGAAGGTGAGGGGAACAGGCGGAGGAGCATTCAGTACTTC	.	.	TRBV29-1	TRBJ2-4
CASRLLLEAFF	TGTGCCAGCAGATTGCTTTTGGAAGCTTTCTTT	.	.	TRBV25-1	TRBJ1-1
CASSQGPGLDNEQFF	TGTGCCAGCAGCCAAGGTCCAGGGTTAGACAATGAGCAGTTCTTC	.	.	TRBV14	TRBJ2-1
CAALTGAKREQYF	TGTGCCGCCCTAACCGGGGCCAAAAGAGAGCAGTACTTC	once	.	TRBV2	TRBJ2-7
CASSHPGRFNNEQFF	TGTGCCAGCAGCCATCCGGGACGGTTTAACAATGAGCAGTTCTTC	.	.	TRBV4-2	TRBJ2-1
CASSYFEGSGNTIYF	TGTGCCAGCAGTTACTTCGAGGGATCCGGAAACACCATATATTTT	.	.	TRBV6-5	TRBJ1-3
CASRYRPYSNQPQHF	TGTGCCAGTAGGTACAGACCCTATAGCAATCAGCCCCAGCATTTT	.	.	TRBV19	TRBJ1-5
CASNPARTSAYNEQFF	TGTGCCAGCAATCCAGCCCGGACTAGCGCGTACAATGAGCAGTTCTTC	.	TRBD2	TRBV5-4	TRBJ2-1
CASSVVWETPYNEQFF	TGTGCCAGCAGCGTAGTATGGGAGACACCCTACAATGAGCAGTTCTTC	.	.	TRBV9	TRBJ2-1
CASSSGYEQYF	TGTGCCAGCAGCTCGGGCTACGAGCAGTACTTC	.	.	TRBV5-6	TRBJ2-7
CAISDPPGGTYEQYF	TGTGCCATCAGTGATCCTCCGGGAGGCACGTACGAGCAGTACTTC	once	TRBD2	TRBV10-3	TRBJ2-7
CASIGLAGGLRQETQYF	TGTGCCAGCATCGGACTAGCGGGAGGGCTGCGGCAAGAGACCCAGTACTTC	.	TRBD2	TRBV2	TRBJ2-5
CASCRGGGGDEQYF	TGTGCCAGCTGCCGGGGAGGGGGGGGCGACGAGCAGTACTTC	.	.	TRBV6-1	TRBJ2-7
CSVRSPYEQYF	TGCAGCGTTCGCTCACCCTACGAGCAGTACTTC	.	.	TRBV29-1	TRBJ2-7
CASSEFTGYGNTIYF	TGTGCCAGCAGTGAATTCACAGGGTATGGAAACACCATATATTTT	.	.	TRBV2	TRBJ1-3
CASSPKQGLELAGIYEQYF	TGTGCCAGCAGTCCAAAACAGGGCTTGGAACTAGCGGGAATCTACGAGCAGTACTTC	once	TRBD2	TRBV28	TRBJ2-7
CASRGSSPWETQYF	TGTGCCAGCCGGGGATCTAGTCCGTGGGAGACCCAGTACTTC	once	.	TRBV6-5	TRBJ2-5
CATSRLASGTYEQYF	TGTGCCACCAGCAGATTGGCTAGCGGAACCTACGAGCAGTACTTC	.	TRBD2	TRBV15	TRBJ2-7